The source of this T cell receptor (beta chain) is a study of CD8+ T cells in alopecia areata. Combined cutaneous lymph node cells underwent sorting by CD4, CD8alpha, NKG2D, NKG2ACE and additional markers. For this clone: Gene and germline names: mouse.

Extracted RNA was reverse transcribed, and the resulting cDNA served as sequencing template. Profiled with immunoSEQ multiplex PCR; TCRdb holds only in-frame clones, not every one. The repertoire shows 3,500 to 4,000 clones, none seen only once; the top ten take 30% to 40%. Material: CD8+ T cells sorted from a lymph node. This clonotype was obtained from a C3H/HeJ mouse with alopecia areata. The strain bears MHC haplotype H2-k.

Incomplete CDR3 DNA: TGTGCCAGCGGTGATGCTGGGGGGCGCGGTCAAAAC. Protein sequence: CASGDAGGRGQN. The complete CDR3 protein is CASGDAGGRGQNTLYF. This chain links TRBV13-2 with TRBJ2-4; TRBD2 matches 8 bases. The read terminates 4 residues before the CDR3 end, so the remaining end is supplied by the germline J gene. With 0 bases clipped from V and 1 base from J, the junction kept 4 bases outside the gene matches. Germline lookup yields CDR1 NNHNN and CDR2 SYGAGS (reference sequence). The CDR3 totals 16 residues.